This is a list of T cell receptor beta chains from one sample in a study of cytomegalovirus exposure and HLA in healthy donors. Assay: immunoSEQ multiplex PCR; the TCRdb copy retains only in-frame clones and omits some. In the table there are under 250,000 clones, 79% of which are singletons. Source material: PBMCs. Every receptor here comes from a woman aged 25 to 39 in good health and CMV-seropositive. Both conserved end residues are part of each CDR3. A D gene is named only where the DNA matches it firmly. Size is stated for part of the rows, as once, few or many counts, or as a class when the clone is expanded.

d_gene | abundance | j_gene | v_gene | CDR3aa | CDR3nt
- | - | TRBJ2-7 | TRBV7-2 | CASSLEGLSYEQYF | TGTGCCAGCAGCTTAGAGGGGCTCTCCTACGAGCAGTACTTC
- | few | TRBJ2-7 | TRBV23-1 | CASSQSFFRVRFEDDYEQYF | TGCGCCAGCAGTCAATCGTTTTTCAGGGTCCGTTTTGAGGACGACTACGAGCAGTACTTC
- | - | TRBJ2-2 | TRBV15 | CATSRSRVNTGELFF | TGTGCCACCAGCAGATCCAGGGTGAACACCGGGGAGCTGTTTTTT
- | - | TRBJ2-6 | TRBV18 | CASSPPSMQANVLTF | TGTGCCAGCTCACCACCGAGTATGCAGGCCAACGTCCTGACTTTC
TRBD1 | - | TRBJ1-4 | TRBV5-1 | CASSSTGQQNNEKLFF | TGCGCCAGCAGCTCGACGGGACAGCAAAATAATGAAAAACTGTTTTTT
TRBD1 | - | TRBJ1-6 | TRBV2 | CASGGQGGNSPLHF | TGTGCCAGCGGGGGACAGGGGGGTAATTCACCCCTCCACTTT
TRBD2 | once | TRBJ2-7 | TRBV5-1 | CASSLASGGSYEQYF | TGCGCCAGCAGCTTGGCCTCCGGGGGGTCCTACGAGCAGTACTTC
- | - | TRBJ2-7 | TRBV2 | CASSDMDWSSYEQYF | TGTGCCAGCAGTGACATGGACTGGAGCTCCTACGAGCAGTACTTC
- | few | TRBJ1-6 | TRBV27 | CASSLAGPNSPLHF | TGTGCCAGCAGTTTAGCAGGGCCCAATTCACCCCTCCACTTT
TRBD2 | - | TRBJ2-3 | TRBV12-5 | CASGLGTSGSSDTQYF | TGTGCTAGTGGCTTAGGGACTAGCGGGAGTTCGGATACGCAGTATTTT
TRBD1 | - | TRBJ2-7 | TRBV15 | CATSRGRTGRYEQYF | TGTGCCACCAGCAGAGGGAGGACAGGGAGGTACGAGCAGTACTTC
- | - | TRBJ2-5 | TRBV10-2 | CASSLHPPQGLGTQYF | TGCGCCAGCAGTCTTCACCCACCACAGGGATTGGGGACCCAGTACTTC
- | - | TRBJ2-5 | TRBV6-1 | CASSVGLLQETQYF | TGTGCCAGCAGTGTGGGACTCCTACAAGAGACCCAGTACTTC
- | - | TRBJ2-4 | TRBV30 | CAWTTRRAKNIQYF | TGTGCCTGGACCACCCGGAGGGCCAAAAACATTCAGTACTTC
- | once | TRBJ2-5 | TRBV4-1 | CASSHSAETFQETQYF | TGCGCCAGCAGCCATTCTGCGGAGACTTTCCAAGAGACCCAGTACTTC
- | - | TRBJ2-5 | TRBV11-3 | CASSRRGETQYF | TGTGCCAGCAGTCGTCGGGGGGAGACCCAGTACTTC
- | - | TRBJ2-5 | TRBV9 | CASTAGLLRQETQYF | TGTGCCAGCACCGCGGGACTCCTCCGCCAAGAGACCCAGTACTTC
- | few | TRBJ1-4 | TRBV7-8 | CASSEISTNEKLFF | TGTGCCAGCAGCGAGATTTCAACTAATGAAAAACTGTTTTTT
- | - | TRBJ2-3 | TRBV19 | CASTNQGGPGDTQYF | TGTGCCAGTACCAATCAGGGCGGCCCTGGAGATACGCAGTATTTT
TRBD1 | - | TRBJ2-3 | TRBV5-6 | CASTHWGTGRADTQYF | TGTGCCAGCACCCACTGGGGGACAGGAAGGGCAGATACGCAGTATTTT
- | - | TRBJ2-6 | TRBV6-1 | CASSDKTVSGANVLTF | TGTGCCAGCAGTGATAAGACAGTATCAGGGGCCAACGTCCTGACTTTC
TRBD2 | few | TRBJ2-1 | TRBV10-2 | CASRPAGGGGEQFF | TGCGCCAGCAGACCAGCGGGAGGGGGGGGTGAGCAGTTCTTC
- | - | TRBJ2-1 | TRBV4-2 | CASSPLTTGEVYEQFF | TGTGCCAGCAGCCCCCTAACAACGGGGGAGGTTTATGAGCAGTTCTTC
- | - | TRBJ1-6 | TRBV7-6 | CASSLFLNGGNSPLHF | TGTGCCAGCAGCTTATTCCTCAATGGGGGCAATTCACCCCTCCACTTT
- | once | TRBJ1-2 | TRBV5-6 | CASSPGLNTNYGYTF | TGTGCCAGCAGTCCAGGACTAAATACTAACTATGGCTACACCTTC
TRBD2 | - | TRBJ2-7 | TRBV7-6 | CASSPTLAGVRKQYF | TGTGCCAGCAGCCCAACTCTAGCGGGAGTCAGAAAGCAGTACTTC
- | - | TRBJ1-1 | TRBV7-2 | CASSLMGGLAEAFF | TGTGCCAGCAGCTTAATGGGAGGTTTAGCTGAAGCTTTCTTT